One sample yielded the 9 T cell receptor beta chains listed below, sequenced in a study of blood T cells in healthy people across ages. Next came a second PCR, run for about 6 to 12 cycles, which used a sample-barcoded 5' primer along with a J-beta primer mix. TCRdb reprocessed the 5' RACE reads via MiXCR and lists one record per CDR3 protein. The repertoire consists of approximately 810,000 distinct CDR3 sequences, with 35% to 40% occurring once and the leading ten covering 13%. The sample consisted of blood. Receptors were obtained from a man between 18 and 29 years old in good health.

This clonotype has just a few counts. The genes are TRBV4-1 and TRBJ2-3, with TRBD1 as a possible D gene (6 bases). This CDR3 has 17 residues. Germline V gene data show CDR1 as MGHRA and CDR2 as YSYEKL. The ends were cut back, 1 base at V and 4 bases at J, with 18 bases in the middle. CDR3 residues: CASSQALILGASDTQYF. The CDR3 DNA follows: TGCGCCAGCAGCCAAGCCCTAATCCTGGGGGCTTCAGATACGCAGTATTTT.

This chain's CDR3 is CASRPASRFQEQYF. The DNA for the CDR3 is TGTGCCAGCAGACCCGCGTCGCGCTTTCAAGAGCAGTACTTC. The V call is TRBV12-3 or TRBV12-4, the J call TRBJ2-1; D is unresolved. The J call may not be correct, given that the DNA end is closer to TRBJ2-7. The CDR3 extends over 14 amino acids.

This clonotype has at least ten counts. This chain connects TRBV6-2 or TRBV6-3 to TRBJ2-1, with D tentatively TRBD2 (5 bases). The CDR3 extends over 15 amino acids. CDR1 MNHEY and CDR2 SVGEGT come from the germline V gene. V was trimmed by 7 bases and J by 7 bases, leaving 20 bases between them. The DNA of the CDR3 is TGTGCCAGCACCCATACGCGGGTAACGGGTAATGAGCAGTTCTTC. Translating gives CASTHTRVTGNEQFF.

The chain employs TRBV20-1 and TRBJ2-7; the match to TRBD2 covers 7 bases. V lost 3 bases to trimming and J lost 2 bases; unmatched junction nucleotides: 10. Per the germline V gene, CDR1 is DFQATT and CDR2 is SNEGSKA (reference sequence). This CDR3 is built from 15 residues. The DNA for the CDR3 is TGCAGTGCTAGTAAGGCTGGGGGGGTACCCTACGAGCAGTACTTC. Protein: CSASKAGGVPYEQYF.

CDR3 amino acids: CASSLQGFPYEQYF. Here the CDR3 DNA reads TGTGCCAGCAGTTTGCAGGGATTCCCCTACGAGCAGTACTTC. The V call is TRBV12-3 or TRBV12-4, the J call TRBJ2-7, with D perhaps TRBD1 (5 bases). The V gene lost 3 bases and the J gene lost 2 bases, with 11 bases spanning the gap. This CDR3 is 14 amino acids long.

In DNA form, the CDR3 reads TGCAGCGTTGCGGGGACCCGGGAGGGCAGGGGGACAGATACGCAGTATTTT. This gives the protein CSVAGTREGRGTDTQYF. The chain recombines TRBV29-1 with TRBJ2-3, with D tentatively TRBD2 (8 bases). The CDR3 length is 17 residues. V lost 4 bases, J lost 3 bases, and 23 bases lay in between. The V gene's germline CDR1 is SQVTM and CDR2 ANQGSEA.

The rearrangement joins TRBV7-2 to TRBJ2-3; tentatively, D is TRBD2 (6 bases). The germline gives CDR1 SGHTA, CDR2 FQGNSA. Trimming pared 1 base from V and 5 bases from J, leaving 16 bases between. This CDR3 region has 16 residues. CDR3 bases: TGTGCCAGCAGCTTAGACGCGGAGGGGCATGGAGATACGCAGTATTTT. This encodes CASSLDAEGHGDTQYF.

The rearrangement joins TRBV28 to TRBJ2-7, with D possibly matching TRBD2 (5 bases). This CDR3 region has 13 residues. CDR1 and CDR2 from the germline V gene are MDHEN and SYDVKM. Trimming removed 5 bases at V and 3 bases at J, with 11 bases between. CDR3 in amino acids: CASSGSGLYEQYF. In nucleotides, the CDR3 is TGTGCCAGCAGTGGATCCGGACTCTACGAGCAGTACTTC.

The chain couples TRBV5-6 to TRBJ1-4; a possible D gene is TRBD1 (5 bases). Germline V gene lookup returns CDR1 SGHDT and CDR2 YYEEEE. The CDR3 is 15 amino acids. V shed 2 bases and J shed 5 bases, with 13 bases lying between them. The chain's CDR3 is CASSFSPGTNEKLFF. For the CDR3, the DNA is TGTGCCAGCAGCTTCTCTCCAGGGACGAATGAAAAACTGTTTTTT.